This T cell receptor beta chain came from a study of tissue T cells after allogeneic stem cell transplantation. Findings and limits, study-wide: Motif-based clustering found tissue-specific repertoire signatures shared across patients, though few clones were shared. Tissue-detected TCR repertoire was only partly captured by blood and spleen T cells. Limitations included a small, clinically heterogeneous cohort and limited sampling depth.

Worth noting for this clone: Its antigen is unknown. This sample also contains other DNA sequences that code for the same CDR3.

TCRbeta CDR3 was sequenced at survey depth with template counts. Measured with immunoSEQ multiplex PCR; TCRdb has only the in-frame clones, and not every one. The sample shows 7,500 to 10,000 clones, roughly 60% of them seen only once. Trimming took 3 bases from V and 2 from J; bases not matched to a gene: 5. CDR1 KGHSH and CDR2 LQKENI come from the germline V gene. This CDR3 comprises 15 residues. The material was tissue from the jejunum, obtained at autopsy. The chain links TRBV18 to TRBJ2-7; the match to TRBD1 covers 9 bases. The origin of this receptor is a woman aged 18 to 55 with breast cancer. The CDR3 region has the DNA TGTGCCAGCTCACCCCGGAGGGACAGGGCCTACGAGCAGTACTTC. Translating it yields CASSPRRDRAYEQYF. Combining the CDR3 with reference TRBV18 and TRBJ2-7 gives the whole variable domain NAGVMQNPRHLVRRRGQEARLRCSPMKGHSHVYWYRQLPEEGLKFMVYLQKENIIDESGMPKERFSAEFPKEGPSILRIQQVVRGDSAAYFCASSPRRDRAYEQYFGPGTRLTVT.